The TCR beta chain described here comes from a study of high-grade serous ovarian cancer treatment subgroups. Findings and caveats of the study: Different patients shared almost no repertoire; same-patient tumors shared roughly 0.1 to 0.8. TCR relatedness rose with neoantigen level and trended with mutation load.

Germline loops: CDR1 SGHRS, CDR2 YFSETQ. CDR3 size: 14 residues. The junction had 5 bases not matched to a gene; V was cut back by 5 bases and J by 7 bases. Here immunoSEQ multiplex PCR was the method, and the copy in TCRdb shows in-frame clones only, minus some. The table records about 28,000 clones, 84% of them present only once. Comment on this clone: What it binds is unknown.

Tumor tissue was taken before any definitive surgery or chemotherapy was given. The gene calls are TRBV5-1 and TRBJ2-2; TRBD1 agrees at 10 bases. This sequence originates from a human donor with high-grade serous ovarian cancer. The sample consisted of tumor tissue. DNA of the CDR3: TGCGCCAGCAGGGCGGGACAGGGGATCGGGGAGCTGTTTTTT. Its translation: CASRAGQGIGELFF.